This T cell receptor beta chain originates from a study of OX40 agonist ivuxolimab in advanced cancers. This clone was seen a few times. The repertoire was sequenced with immunoSEQ multiplex PCR; TCRdb's copy has only in-frame clones and lacks some. The table has about 90,000 clones, approximately 91% seen once; the top ten hold about 0.35%. CDR1 and CDR2 (germline): SGHTA, FQGNSA. The CDR3 totals 14 residues. V lost 1 base, J lost 2 bases, and 2 bases stayed unmatched. The sequences come from CD4+ or CD8+ T cells sorted from blood, collected in a trial of the OX40 agonist ivuxolimab. This sequence was found in an adult with an advanced solid tumor such as melanoma, head and neck, liver or kidney cancer. V gene TRBV7-2 combines with J gene TRBJ2-7; 7 nucleotides agree with TRBD2. Here the CDR3 DNA reads TGTGCCAGCAGCTTAGGGCTAGCGGCCTACGAGCAGTACTTC. Protein product: CASSLGLAAYEQYF.